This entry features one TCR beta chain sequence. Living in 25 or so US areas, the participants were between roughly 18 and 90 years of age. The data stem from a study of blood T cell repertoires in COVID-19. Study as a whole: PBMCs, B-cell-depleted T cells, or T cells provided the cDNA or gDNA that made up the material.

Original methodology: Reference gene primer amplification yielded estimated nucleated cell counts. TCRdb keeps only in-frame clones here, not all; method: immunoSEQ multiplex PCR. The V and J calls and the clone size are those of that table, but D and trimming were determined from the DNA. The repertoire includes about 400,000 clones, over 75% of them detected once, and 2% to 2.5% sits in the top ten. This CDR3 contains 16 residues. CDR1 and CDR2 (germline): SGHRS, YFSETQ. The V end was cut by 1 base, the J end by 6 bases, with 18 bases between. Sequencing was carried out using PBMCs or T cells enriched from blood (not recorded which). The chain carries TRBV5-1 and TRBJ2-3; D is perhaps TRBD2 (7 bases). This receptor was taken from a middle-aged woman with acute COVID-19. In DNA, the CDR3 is TGCGCCAGCAGCTTGACCGGGGGGCTCCTCATCGATACGCAGTATTTT. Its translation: CASSLTGGLLIDTQYF.